These 23 T cell receptor beta chains came from one sample sequenced in a study of cytomegalovirus exposure and HLA in healthy donors. Sequencing was performed with immunoSEQ multiplex PCR; in TCRdb, only in-frame clones are kept and a portion is missing. The table has fewer than 250,000 clones, around nine tenths seen once; the top ten hold roughly 2.5%. Sequenced material: PBMCs. Every receptor here comes from a man younger than 35 in good health and CMV-seronegative.

A single count supports this clone. The CDR3 DNA follows: TGCGCCAGCAGCTATAACCAACGAAGCGGCGAGCAGTACTTC. Translation: CASSYNQRSGEQYF. The chain recombines TRBV5-1 with TRBJ2-7; tentative D call: TRBD2 (5 bases). There are 14 residues in the CDR3. CDR1 is SGHRS, CDR2 YFSETQ, per germline. V lost 3 bases and J lost 6, with 16 bases in between.

This chain joins TRBV11-3 and TRBJ2-2; the D is unclear. V shed 10 bases and J shed 2 bases, with 11 bases lying between them. This CDR3 is 13 amino acids long. Germline CDR1 is SGHNT and CDR2 is YENEEA. The CDR3 loop reads CATSGPNTGELFF. The CDR3 DNA reads TGTGCCACCAGTGGGCCTAACACCGGGGAGCTGTTTTTT.

This clone has just one count. V and J are TRBV4-2 and TRBJ1-1; 7 positions match TRBD1. The CDR3 is 15 amino acids. V was clipped by 1 base and J by 4 bases; unmatched bases: 6. Germline CDR1 and CDR2: LGHNA and YNFKEQ. CDR3 nucleotides: TGTGCCAGCAGCCAAGTGGACAGGTTGGGCACTGAAGCTTTCTTT. Protein product: CASSQVDRLGTEAFF.

V is TRBV30 and J is TRBJ1-1; D is uncertain. Trimming removed 0 bases from V and 4 bases from J, with 9 bases in between. CDR1 is GTSNPN, CDR2 SVGIG, per germline (reference sequence). This CDR3 comprises 13 residues. CDR3 DNA sequence: TGTGCCTGGAGTGTGACGACGGGCACTGAAGCTTTCTTT. The encoded protein is CAWSVTTGTEAFF.

The chain links TRBV5-4 to TRBJ2-1; TRBD2 agrees at 10 bases. The germline V gene encodes CDR1 SGHNT and CDR2 YYREEE (reference sequence). CDR3 length: 15 amino acids. V trimming: 0 bases; J trimming: 6 bases; junction bases outside the gene matches: 3. The CDR3 here is CASSLASGRSNEQFF. CDR3 DNA sequence: TGTGCCAGCAGCTTGGCTAGCGGGAGATCCAATGAGCAGTTCTTC.

This rearrangement joins TRBV6-1 to TRBJ1-1; D is possibly TRBD1 (5 bases). Germline CDR1 MNHNS, CDR2 SASEGT. Trimming took 2 bases from V and 0 from J, leaving 7 bases between them. The CDR3 sequence is 14 residues long. The CDR3: CASSERGMNTEAFF. CDR3 nucleotide sequence: TGTGCCAGCAGTGAAAGGGGAATGAACACTGAAGCTTTCTTT.

This chain connects TRBV7-2 to TRBJ2-7; 7 bases align to TRBD2. The CDR3 length is 13 residues. V trimming: 5 bases; J trimming: 2 bases; junction bases outside the gene matches: 3. The V gene's germline CDR1 is SGHTA and CDR2 FQGNSA. This CDR3 reads CASSLRGAYEQYF. The CDR3 coding sequence is TGTGCCAGCAGCCTCCGGGGGGCCTACGAGCAGTACTTC.

The V call is TRBV29-1, the J call TRBJ1-2; no firm D call. The CDR3 is made up of 12 amino acids. Germline CDR1 and CDR2: SQVTM and ANQGSEA. The V and J ends lost 4 bases and 6 bases respectively, with 12 bases between them. CDR3 bases: TGCAGCGTTGTTGCAGATCTGAATGGCTACACCTTC. Encoded protein: CSVVADLNGYTF.

V usage is TRBV27 and J usage is TRBJ2-5, with a possible D match to TRBD2 (5 bases). Germline V gene sequence: CDR1 MNHEY, CDR2 SMNVEV (reference sequence). The V gene lost 4 bases and the J gene lost 1 base, with 10 bases spanning the gap. CDR3 length: 14 residues. CDR3 protein: CASSSSGAQETQYF. DNA for the CDR3: TGTGCCAGCAGTTCGAGCGGAGCCCAAGAGACCCAGTACTTC.

The V call is TRBV6-5, the J call TRBJ2-3; the match to TRBD2 covers 8 bases. The CDR3 loop spans 14 amino acids. Germline CDR1 and CDR2: MNHEY and SVGAGI. The V segment lost 8 bases and the J segment 5 bases; nucleotides outside the gene matches: 9. The CDR3 nucleotides read TGTGCCAGCTCCTTCGGGACTAGGGGAGATACGCAGTATTTT. Protein: CASSFGTRGDTQYF.

The chain has TRBV30 and TRBJ2-1, with no clear D. CDR1 and CDR2 from the germline V gene are GTSNPN and SVGIG (reference sequence). V was shortened by 7 bases and J by 0 bases, with 10 bases between the two germline ends. This CDR3 comprises 13 residues. CDR3 amino acids: CASLTPSYNEQFF. The CDR3 nucleotides are TGTGCCTCGCTGACTCCCTCCTACAATGAGCAGTTCTTC.

The chain links TRBV10-2 to TRBJ2-7, with D possibly TRBD1 on 6 matching bases. There are 14 residues in the CDR3. Between the trimmed V and J ends, which lost 7 bases and 2 bases, there was a span of 15 bases. Germline CDR1 is WSHSY and CDR2 is SAAADI. DNA of the CDR3: TGCGCCAGCACGCGTTTGGACAGCCCCTACGAGCAGTACTTC. It encodes CASTRLDSPYEQYF.

The genes are TRBV18 and TRBJ2-1, with D maybe TRBD2 (5 bases). Trimming pared 5 bases from V and 8 bases from J, leaving 19 bases between. Looked up from germline, CDR1 is KGHSH and CDR2 is LQKENI. The CDR3 totals 15 residues. This CDR3 reads CASSTAGSPGDEQFF. The CDR3 nucleotides read TGTGCCAGCTCAACGGCAGGATCTCCCGGGGATGAGCAGTTCTTC.

This clone was recorded only once. The chain joins TRBV4-1 to TRBJ2-2; D is perhaps TRBD2 (5 bases). The germline V and J ends were trimmed by 2 bases and 7 bases, with 11 bases remaining between them. Germline lookup yields CDR1 MGHRA and CDR2 YSYEKL. The CDR3 covers 14 residues. CDR3 sequence reads: CASSQQHTSGELFF. The CDR3 DNA sequence: TGCGCCAGCAGCCAACAACATACTAGCGGGGAGCTGTTTTTT.

This chain links TRBV18 with TRBJ2-1, with 8 bases that match TRBD2. This CDR3 comprises 16 residues. V was clipped by 3 bases and J by 13 bases; unmatched bases: 17. Per the germline V gene, CDR1 is KGHSH and CDR2 is LQKENI. CDR3 loop: CASSPFGTGGPVRQFF. As DNA, the CDR3 is TGTGCCAGCTCACCGTTTGGCACGGGAGGGCCCGTCCGCCAGTTCTTC.

The chain has TRBV28 and TRBJ2-2, with a tentative D call TRBD2 (6 bases). CDR3 size: 12 residues. V was clipped by 8 bases and J by 3 bases, with 7 bases between them. Germline CDR1 and CDR2: MDHEN and SYDVKM. The CDR3 bases are TGTGCCAGCGGAGGGCACACCGGGGAGCTGTTTTTT. It is translated as CASGGHTGELFF.

The V and J genes are TRBV6-5 and TRBJ1-5; D ambiguous. The CDR3 has 15 amino acids. V was pared by 0 bases and J by 1 base, with 7 bases between. The germline V gene encodes CDR1 MNHEY and CDR2 SVGAGI. The CDR3 here is CASSYSRFSNQPQHF. Here the CDR3 DNA reads TGTGCCAGCAGTTACTCCAGGTTCAGCAATCAGCCCCAGCATTTT.

A single count supports this clone. The chain employs TRBV2 and TRBJ1-1, with TRBD1 matching over 9 bases. Germline V gene lookup returns CDR1 SNHLY and CDR2 FYNNEI. V lost 6 bases to trimming and J lost 13 bases; unmatched junction nucleotides: 15. The CDR3 is 14 amino acids. CDR3 nucleotide sequence: TGTGCCAGCAGAGGGGACAGGGAAACGACTTGGGGTTTCTTT. It specifies CASRGDRETTWGFF.

The V call is TRBV27, the J call TRBJ2-7, with D possibly TRBD2 on 5 matching bases. With 5 bases removed from V and 2 bases from J, the gap between germline ends came to 16 bases. Germline V gene lookup returns CDR1 MNHEY and CDR2 SMNVEV (reference sequence). This CDR3 has 15 amino acids. The CDR3 DNA is TGTGCCAGCAGTCCGCGGGTCGGGCTAACCTACGAGCAGTACTTC. Amino acid sequence: CASSPRVGLTYEQYF.

The V gene is TRBV5-1, the J gene TRBJ2-7; weak D call: TRBD1 (7 bases). Trimming pared 2 bases from V and 4 bases from J, leaving 13 bases between. This CDR3 has 14 amino acids. The germline V gene encodes CDR1 SGHRS and CDR2 YFSETQ. CDR3 DNA sequence: TGCGCCAGCAGCTTTCAGGGGGGTTCTTACGAGCAGTACTTC. It yields the protein CASSFQGGSYEQYF.

The chain uses TRBV7-8 and TRBJ2-7, with TRBD2 matching 12 bases. The V and J ends lost 3 bases and 7 bases, in that order; junction bases with no gene match: 10. The CDR3 runs 16 residues. Looked up from germline, CDR1 is SGHVS and CDR2 is FQNEAQ. The CDR3 DNA follows: TGTGCCAGCAGCTTCTCACTAGCGGGGGGCACCGGGGAGCAGTACTTC. Encoded protein: CASSFSLAGGTGEQYF. Using reference TRBV7-8 and TRBJ2-7 for the parts outside the CDR3, the full variable domain is GAGVSQSPRYKVAKRGQDVALRCDPISGHVSLFWYQQALGQGPEFLTYFQNEAQLDKSGLPSDRFFAERPEGSVSTLKIQRTQQEDSAVYLCASSFSLAGGTGEQYFGPGTRLTVT.

This chain uses TRBV2 with TRBJ2-1, with 7 bases that match TRBD2. The CDR3 loop spans 15 amino acids. The V gene's germline CDR1 is SNHLY and CDR2 FYNNEI. Trimming cost V 8 bases and J 6 bases; bases outside gene matches: 13. Here the CDR3 reads CASRPGSGLGNEQFF. CDR3 in DNA: TGTGCCAGCCGTCCGGGTAGCGGGTTAGGCAATGAGCAGTTCTTC.

The chain uses TRBV10-2 and TRBJ1-5; 8 bases are shared with TRBD1. Germline-derived CDR1 and CDR2 are WSHSY and SAAADI. Losses at the gene ends were 0 bases for V and 0 bases for J; bases not matched to a gene: 7. This CDR3 has 18 amino acids. In DNA, the CDR3 is TGCGCCAGCAGTGAGTCGGACAGGGATACTATTAGCAATCAGCCCCAGCATTTT. It yields the protein CASSESDRDTISNQPQHF.